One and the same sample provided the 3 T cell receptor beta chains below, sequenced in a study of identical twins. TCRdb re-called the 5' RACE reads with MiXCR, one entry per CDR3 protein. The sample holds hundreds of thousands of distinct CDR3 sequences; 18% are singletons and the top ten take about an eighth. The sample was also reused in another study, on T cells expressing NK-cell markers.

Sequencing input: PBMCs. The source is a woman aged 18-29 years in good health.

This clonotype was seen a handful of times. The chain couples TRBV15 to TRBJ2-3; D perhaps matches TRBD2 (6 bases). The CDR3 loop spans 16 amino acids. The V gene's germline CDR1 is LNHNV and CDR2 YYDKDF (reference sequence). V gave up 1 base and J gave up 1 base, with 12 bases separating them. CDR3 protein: CATSRGPQRGTDTQYF. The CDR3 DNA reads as TGTGCCACCAGCAGAGGCCCCCAGCGGGGCACAGATACGCAGTATTTT. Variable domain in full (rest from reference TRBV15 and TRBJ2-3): DAMVIQNPRYQVTQFGKPVTLSCSQTLNHNVMYWYQQKSSQAPKLLFHYYDKDFNNEADTPDNFQSRRPNTSFCFLDIRSPGLGDTAMYLCATSRGPQRGTDTQYFGPGTRLTVL.

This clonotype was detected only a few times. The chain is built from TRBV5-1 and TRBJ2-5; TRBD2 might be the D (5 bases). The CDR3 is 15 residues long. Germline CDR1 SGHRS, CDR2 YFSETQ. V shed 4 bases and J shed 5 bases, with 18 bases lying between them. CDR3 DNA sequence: TGCGCCAGCAGCCGAGGGTCTCATCGGCCGGAGACCCAGTACTTC. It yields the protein CASSRGSHRPETQYF.

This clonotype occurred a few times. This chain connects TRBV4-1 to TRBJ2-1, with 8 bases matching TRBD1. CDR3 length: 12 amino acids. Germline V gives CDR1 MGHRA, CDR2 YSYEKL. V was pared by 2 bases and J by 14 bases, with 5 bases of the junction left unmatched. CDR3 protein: CASSQPQGAEFF. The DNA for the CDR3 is TGCGCCAGCAGCCAACCTCAGGGGGCCGAGTTCTTC.